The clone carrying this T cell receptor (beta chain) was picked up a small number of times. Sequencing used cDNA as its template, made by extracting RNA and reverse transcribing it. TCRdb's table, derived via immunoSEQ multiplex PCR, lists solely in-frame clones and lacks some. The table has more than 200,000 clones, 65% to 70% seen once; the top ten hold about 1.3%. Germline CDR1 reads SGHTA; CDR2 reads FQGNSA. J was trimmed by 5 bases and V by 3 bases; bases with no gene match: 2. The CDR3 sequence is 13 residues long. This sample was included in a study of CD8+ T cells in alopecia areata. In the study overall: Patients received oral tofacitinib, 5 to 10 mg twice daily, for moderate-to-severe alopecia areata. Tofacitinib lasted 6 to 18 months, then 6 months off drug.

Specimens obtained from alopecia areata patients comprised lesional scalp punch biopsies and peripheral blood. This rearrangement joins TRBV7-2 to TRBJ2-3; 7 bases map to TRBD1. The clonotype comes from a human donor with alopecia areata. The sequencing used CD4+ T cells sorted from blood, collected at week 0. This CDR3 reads CASSFRQGDTQYF. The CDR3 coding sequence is TGTGCCAGCAGCTTCCGACAGGGAGATACGCAGTATTTT.